These 18 T cell receptor beta chains came from one sample sequenced in a study of cytomegalovirus exposure and HLA in healthy donors. The assay was immunoSEQ multiplex PCR, and TCRdb's table has in-frame clones only and misses some. The sample has 150,000 to 200,000 clones, approximately 90% seen once. Sequenced sample: PBMCs. These receptors came from a woman in her twenties or thirties in good health and CMV-seronegative.

This chain links TRBV6-5 with TRBJ1-6; D remains unclear. Germline V gives CDR1 MNHEY, CDR2 SVGAGI. V lost 6 bases, J lost 0 bases, and 9 bases lay in between. The CDR3 has 15 amino acids. CDR3 sequence reads: CASSLRASYNSPLHF. The DNA for the CDR3 is TGTGCCAGCAGCCTGAGGGCCTCCTATAATTCACCCCTCCACTTT.

Of note for this clone: This sample also contains other DNA sequences that code for the same CDR3. The chain has TRBV6-5 and TRBJ2-7; TRBD1 matches at 9 bases. CDR3 length: 15 residues. The V segment lost 0 bases and the J segment 3 bases; nucleotides outside the gene matches: 3. Germline V gene sequence: CDR1 MNHEY, CDR2 SVGAGI. The CDR3 sequence is CASSYSTGGSYEQYF. The CDR3 nucleotides are TGTGCCAGCAGTTACTCGACAGGGGGAAGCTACGAGCAGTACTTC.

The gene calls are TRBV29-1 and TRBJ2-7; the D is unclear. The CDR3 loop spans 15 amino acids. Trimming shortened V by 4 bases and J by 4 bases, and 20 bases separated the two germline ends. Germline V gene lookup returns CDR1 SQVTM and CDR2 ANQGSEA. The CDR3 reads CSVGVAGRSPYEQYF. The CDR3, as DNA: TGCAGCGTTGGCGTGGCAGGCAGGTCGCCTTACGAGCAGTACTTC.

CDR3 nucleotide sequence: TGTGCCAGCAGCCCTAACACTGAAGCTTTCTTT. Translating it yields CASSPNTEAFF. V gene TRBV14 combines with J gene TRBJ1-1; D unresolved. The CDR3 runs 11 residues. CDR1 is SGHDN and CDR2 is FVKESK in the germline V gene. V was clipped by 4 bases and J by 2 bases, with 2 bases between them. Looking up the rest from reference TRBV14 and TRBJ1-1 gives the full variable domain: EAGVTQFPSHSVIEKGQTVTLRCDPISGHDNLYWYRRVMGKEIKFLLHFVKESKQDESGMPNNRFLAERTGGTYSTLKVQPAELEDSGVYFCASSPNTEAFFGQGTRLTVV.

This chain joins TRBV7-9 and TRBJ2-1; D perhaps matches TRBD2 (7 bases). Germline V gene data show CDR1 as SEHNR and CDR2 as FQNEAQ (reference sequence). This CDR3 spans 15 amino acids. V lost 6 bases, J lost 0 bases, and 12 bases lay in between. For the CDR3, the DNA is TGTGCCAGCAGGGGGGGGCCCAGCTCCTACAATGAGCAGTTCTTC. It specifies CASRGGPSSYNEQFF.

This clone was seen only a few times. The V and J genes are TRBV7-2 and TRBJ2-1, with 10 nucleotides matching TRBD2. The junction had 11 bases not matched to a gene; V was cut back by 5 bases and J by 10 bases. The length of the CDR3 is 15 residues. Germline values: CDR1 SGHTA, CDR2 FQGNSA. This CDR3 is CASSKTRAGGREQFF. Written as DNA, the CDR3 is TGTGCCAGCAGCAAAACCAGAGCGGGGGGGCGAGAGCAGTTCTTC.

The chain joins TRBV2 to TRBJ2-7; D unresolved. The CDR3 contains 12 residues. Trimming cost V 7 bases and J 9 bases, with 16 bases left between them. CDR1 and CDR2 (germline): SNHLY, FYNNEI. CDR3 amino acids: CASTPRTGWQYF. The CDR3 DNA sequence: TGTGCCAGCACCCCCCGCACCGGGTGGCAGTACTTC.

V usage is TRBV2 and J usage is TRBJ2-6; TRBD2 agrees at 7 bases. This CDR3 is built from 14 residues. From germline, CDR1 is SNHLY and CDR2 FYNNEI. CDR3: CACKGGSGANVLTF. The CDR3 DNA follows: TGTGCTTGCAAGGGAGGGTCTGGGGCCAACGTCCTGACTTTC.

The V call is TRBV7-2, the J call TRBJ2-5, with 15 positions matching TRBD2. After removal of 5 bases from V and 2 bases from J, the junction contained 9 bases not matched to a gene. CDR1 and CDR2 from the germline V gene are SGHTA and FQGNSA. The CDR3 has 18 residues. CDR3 nucleotides: TGTGCCAGCAGCCCCGGGACTAGCGGGGGGACACGTCAAGAGACCCAGTACTTC. Protein: CASSPGTSGGTRQETQYF.

The chain recombines TRBV9 with TRBJ1-2; no clear D gene. With 6 bases removed from V and 6 bases from J, the gap between germline ends came to 21 bases. Germline V gene lookup returns CDR1 SGDLS and CDR2 YYNGEE. The CDR3 is 15 amino acids. The CDR3 sequence is CASTPSTFGGDGYTF. CDR3 nucleotide sequence: TGTGCCAGCACCCCTTCTACGTTTGGCGGGGATGGCTACACCTTC.

CDR3 DNA sequence: TGCGCCAGCAGCTTAATAGCGGGGGGGACCTCCTACGAGCAGTACTTC. Its translation is CASSLIAGGTSYEQYF. The rearrangement links TRBV5-1 to TRBJ2-7; 11 nucleotides line up with TRBD2. The junction had 4 bases not matched to a gene; V was cut back by 2 bases and J by 0 bases. The CDR3 extends over 16 amino acids. Germline V CDR1 and CDR2: SGHRS, YFSETQ.

This chain links TRBV11-2 with TRBJ2-5; D is uncertain. CDR1 and CDR2 (germline): SGHAT, FQNNGV. The CDR3 consists of 12 residues. V gave up 5 bases and J gave up 5 bases, with 9 bases separating them. CDR3 coding DNA: TGTGCCAGCAGCCCTTGGGCGGAGACCCAGTACTTC. Protein product: CASSPWAETQYF.

About this clone itself: Other nucleotide sequences from this sample produce the same CDR3. V usage is TRBV5-4 and J usage is TRBJ2-2; the match to TRBD2 covers 9 bases. The CDR3 contains 16 residues. Germline loops: CDR1 SGHNT, CDR2 YYREEE (reference sequence). V shed 2 bases, J shed 0 bases, and the junction held 2 bases outside the gene matches. The CDR3 region is CASSLASGANTGELFF. The CDR3 DNA follows: TGTGCCAGCAGCTTAGCTAGCGGGGCGAACACCGGGGAGCTGTTTTTT.

The chain carries TRBV4-2 and TRBJ2-2; tentatively, D is TRBD2 (7 bases). This CDR3 is built from 15 residues. Per the germline V gene, CDR1 is LGHNA and CDR2 is YNFKEQ. The V gene lost 0 bases and the J gene lost 6 bases, with 11 bases spanning the gap. DNA of the CDR3: TGTGCCAGCAGCCAAGAGGGGGGGGCCCCCGGGGAGCTGTTTTTT. Amino acids: CASSQEGGAPGELFF.

The V gene is TRBV27, the J gene TRBJ1-6, with unresolved D. Trimming stripped 2 bases from V and 6 bases from J, with 14 bases between. The CDR3 extends over 16 amino acids. Germline V gene lookup returns CDR1 MNHEY and CDR2 SMNVEV (reference sequence). CDR3 bases: TGTGCCAGCAGTTTAACCTTGCCAAGCCCTAATTCACCCCTCCACTTT. It yields the protein CASSLTLPSPNSPLHF.

This clone was found once. This chain links TRBV7-9 with TRBJ2-7; TRBD1 matches at 9 bases. CDR1 is SEHNR, CDR2 FQNEAQ, per germline (reference sequence). The V and J ends lost 1 base and 5 bases, in that order; junction bases with no gene match: 6. The CDR3 sequence is 15 residues long. The chain's CDR3 is CASSLEDRGKDEQYF. CDR3 coding DNA: TGTGCCAGCAGCTTAGAGGACAGGGGAAAGGACGAGCAGTACTTC.

The CDR3: CASSDVVEGTQYF. The CDR3 DNA reads TGTGCCAGCAGTGACGTGGTGGAGGGTACGCAGTATTTT. This chain uses TRBV6-4 with TRBJ2-3; TRBD2 might be the D (6 bases). CDR3 length equals 13 residues. Trimming stripped 2 bases from V and 8 bases from J, with 11 bases between. The germline CDR1 and CDR2 sequences are MRHNA and SNTAGT.

This rearrangement joins TRBV5-1 to TRBJ1-4, with TRBD1 matching 10 bases. CDR3 length equals 14 residues. V dropped 3 bases and J dropped 7; count of bases not matched to a gene: 3. Germline-derived CDR1 and CDR2 are SGHRS and YFSETQ. This CDR3 is CASSYGTGVEKLFF. The CDR3 DNA is TGCGCCAGCAGCTACGGGACAGGGGTTGAAAAACTGTTTTTT.